These 27 T cell receptor beta chains originate from one sample sequenced in a study of control samples from healthy donors and cancer patients (dated by TCRdb to the early 2020s). Libraries came from the immunoSEQ multiplex PCR assay. The table comes from immuneACCESS by way of TCRdb, which keeps in-frame sequences with V and J called. Part of the clones is missing from these tables; in studies checked, under half for an unresolved V gene and the rest for unknown reasons. The sample has roughly 120,000 clones on record, approximately 90% of them singletons. Approximately 1% of the sample belongs to the ten largest clones. Sequenced material: PBMCs. These receptors all come from a woman aged 45-59 years with colorectal cancer.

The chain uses TRBV7-8 and TRBJ1-1, with D maybe TRBD1 (6 bases). CDR3 length: 16 amino acids. Germline values: CDR1 SGHVS, CDR2 FQNEAQ. Trimming pared 5 bases from V and 0 bases from J, leaving 16 bases between. CDR3 sequence reads: CASSGPGTPMNTEAFF. Here the CDR3 DNA reads TGTGCCAGCAGCGGACCCGGGACACCCATGAACACTGAAGCTTTCTTT.

A word on this clone: A read error may account for a junction end that differs from germline. The rearrangement joins TRBV2 to TRBJ2-6; no reliable D call. Germline V gene lookup returns CDR1 SNHLY and CDR2 FYNNEI. CDR3 length: 16 residues. Here the CDR3 DNA reads TGTGCCAGCAGAGAAGGACCGAGCTCTGGGGCCAACGTCCTGACTTTC. This sequence encodes CASREGPSSGANVLTF.

J is TRBJ2-5 and V is TRBV29-1, with 11 bases lining up with TRBD1. Germline values: CDR1 SQVTM, CDR2 ANQGSEA. V was pared by 4 bases and J by 5 bases, with 12 bases of the junction left unmatched. The CDR3 length is 16 residues. As DNA, the CDR3 is TGCAGCGTTGTTCGCGTGAGGACAGGGGGCCGGGAGACCCAGTACTTC. This codes for CSVVRVRTGGRETQYF.

The J gene is TRBJ1-1, the V gene TRBV30; D not resolved. The V end lost 2 bases, the J end lost 7 bases, and 11 bases lay between the germline ends. This CDR3 has 12 residues. Germline CDR1 is GTSNPN and CDR2 is SVGIG (reference sequence). The CDR3: CAWSLGENEAFF. In DNA, the CDR3 is TGTGCCTGGAGTCTTGGAGAAAATGAAGCTTTCTTT. The full variable domain, its missing parts supplied by reference TRBV30 and TRBJ1-1, is SQTIHQWPATLVQPVGSPLSLECTVEGTSNPNLYWYRQAAGRGLQLLFYSVGIGQISSEVPQNLSASRPQDRQFILSSKKLLLSDSGFYLCAWSLGENEAFFGQGTRLTVV.

This clone was observed a single time. The rearrangement joins TRBV12-3 or TRBV12-4 to TRBJ1-1; D uncertain. Trimming took 8 bases from V and 2 from J, leaving 12 bases between them. The CDR3 spans 13 residues. CDR3 sequence: CASRRRPNTEAFF. The CDR3 DNA is TGTGCCAGCCGAAGGCGGCCAAACACTGAAGCTTTCTTT.

The V gene is TRBV5-1, the J gene TRBJ2-2, with D tentatively TRBD1 (6 bases). Trimming shortened V by 0 bases and J by 6 bases, and 15 bases separated the two germline ends. The CDR3 contains 16 residues. From germline, CDR1 is SGHRS and CDR2 YFSETQ. The DNA for the CDR3 is TGCGCCAGCAGCTTGGGGTCCGGGACAATCCCCGGGGAGCTGTTTTTT. Amino acids: CASSLGSGTIPGELFF. Combining the CDR3 with reference TRBV5-1 and TRBJ2-2 gives the whole variable domain KAGVTQTPRYLIKTRGQQVTLSCSPISGHRSVSWYQQTPGQGLQFLFEYFSETQRNKGNFPGRFSGRQFSNSRSEMNVSTLELGDSALYLCASSLGSGTIPGELFFGEGSRLTVL.

J is TRBJ1-2 and V is TRBV28; 10 positions match TRBD1. The CDR3 length is 16 residues. V shed 5 bases, J shed 5 bases, and the junction held 11 bases outside the gene matches. Germline loops: CDR1 MDHEN, CDR2 SYDVKM. The CDR3 reads CASSPPGTGEEYGYTF. CDR3 DNA sequence: TGTGCCAGCAGTCCGCCCGGGACAGGGGAGGAATATGGCTACACCTTC.

This chain uses TRBV28 with TRBJ1-2; D remains unclear. Germline values: CDR1 MDHEN, CDR2 SYDVKM. The CDR3 runs 13 residues. V lost 8 bases to trimming and J lost 2 bases, with 12 bases between them. The CDR3 protein is CASRVSANYGYTF. The CDR3 bases are TGTGCCAGCCGGGTATCAGCGAACTATGGCTACACCTTC.

The CDR3 protein is CASKPQGYNQPQHF. The CDR3 DNA sequence: TGCGCCAGCAAACCCCAGGGGTACAATCAGCCCCAGCATTTT. The rearrangement joins TRBV10-2 to TRBJ1-5; perhaps TRBD1 as D (6 bases). V was shortened by 7 bases and J by 3 bases, with 13 bases between the two germline ends. This CDR3 has 14 amino acids. Per germline, CDR1 WSHSY and CDR2 SAAADI.

The chain recombines TRBV6-1 with TRBJ1-3; the D gene is possibly TRBD1 (6 bases). This CDR3 region has 15 residues. Germline V gives CDR1 MNHNS, CDR2 SASEGT. V was trimmed by 2 bases and J by 4 bases, leaving 12 bases between them. This CDR3 reads CASSELQGQGNTIYF. In DNA, the CDR3 is TGTGCCAGCAGTGAACTGCAGGGGCAAGGAAACACCATATATTTT.

The chain's CDR3 is CASSLISSGGAGEQFF. CDR3 in DNA: TGTGCCAGCAGCTTAATCTCTAGCGGGGGGGCCGGTGAGCAGTTCTTC. The chain couples TRBV11-3 to TRBJ2-1; 12 bases are shared with TRBD2. The J segment lost 9 bases and the V segment lost 2 bases, leaving 8 bases of the junction unmatched. This CDR3 is 16 amino acids long. Germline V gives CDR1 SGHNT, CDR2 YENEEA. The full variable domain, in which reference TRBV11-3 and TRBJ2-1 provide the parts outside the CDR3, is EAGVVQSPRYKIIEKKQPVAFWCNPISGHNTLYWYLQNLGQGPELLIRYENEEAVDDSQLPKDRFSAERLKGVDSTLKIQPAELGDSAVYLCASSLISSGGAGEQFFGPGTRLTVL.

This chain uses TRBV12-3 or TRBV12-4 with TRBJ1-1, with 9 bases that match TRBD1. Trimming at V came to 6 bases and at J to 4 bases, leaving 3 bases not matched to a gene. The CDR3 totals 13 residues. CDR3 sequence: CASRSTGGTEAFF. CDR3 bases: TGTGCCAGCAGGTCGACAGGGGGCACTGAAGCTTTCTTT.

The gene calls are TRBV5-1 and TRBJ2-7, with 11 bases that match TRBD1. From germline, CDR1 is SGHRS and CDR2 YFSETQ. The CDR3 consists of 15 residues. Trimming took 6 bases from V and 6 from J; bases not matched to a gene: 11. Here the CDR3 reads CASTPRTGGYGEQYF. The DNA for the CDR3 is TGCGCCAGCACCCCGAGGACAGGGGGCTACGGCGAGCAGTACTTC.

This chain uses TRBV7-8 with TRBJ1-2; TRBD1 matches 7 bases. V lost 1 base and J lost 3; bases outside the gene matches: 8. The germline V gene has CDR1 SGHVS and CDR2 FQNEAQ. The CDR3 is 16 residues long. CDR3 residues: CASSLGQGRGYYGYTF. CDR3 DNA: TGTGCCAGCAGCTTAGGACAGGGCCGAGGATACTATGGCTACACCTTC.

This clone was counted only a few times. The chain has TRBV9 and TRBJ1-2; perhaps TRBD1 as D (5 bases). The V end lost 0 bases, the J end lost 7 bases, and 13 bases lay between the germline ends. Germline V gene lookup returns CDR1 SGDLS and CDR2 YYNGEE. CDR3 length equals 14 residues. For the CDR3, the DNA is TGTGCCAGCAGCGTAGATCTGGAACAGGCTGGCTACACCTTC. Translating gives CASSVDLEQAGYTF.

This clone was seen a single time. This chain links TRBV7-3 with TRBJ1-2, with 9 positions matching TRBD1. CDR1 is SGHTA and CDR2 is FQGTGA in the germline V gene. After removal of 4 bases from V and 7 bases from J, the junction contained 13 bases not matched to a gene. The CDR3 has 16 residues. The CDR3 sequence is CASSSGPSQGAGGYTF. CDR3 in DNA: TGTGCCAGCAGCTCCGGACCATCACAGGGGGCGGGTGGCTACACCTTC.

The chain employs TRBV19 and TRBJ2-6; weak D call: TRBD2 (5 bases). Germline assignment: CDR1 LNHDA and CDR2 SQIVND (reference sequence). The ends were cut back, 3 bases at V and 1 base at J, with 10 bases in the middle. CDR3 size: 16 residues. In DNA form, the CDR3 reads TGTGCCAGTAGTATTTGGCGAGGGTCTGGGGCCAACGTCCTGACTTTC. Protein product: CASSIWRGSGANVLTF.

The count of this clone is one. This sequence joins TRBV18 and TRBJ1-5; unclear D gene. Trimming stripped 3 bases from V and 1 base from J, with 7 bases between. This CDR3 comprises 14 residues. Germline V gene sequence: CDR1 KGHSH, CDR2 LQKENI. CDR3 region: CASSPNLSNQPQHF. The CDR3 region has the DNA TGTGCCAGCTCACCGAACTTAAGCAATCAGCCCCAGCATTTT.

The V call is TRBV28, the J call TRBJ1-2, with D uncertain. Trimming stripped 8 bases from V and 3 bases from J, with 10 bases between. CDR1 MDHEN and CDR2 SYDVKM come from the germline V gene. The CDR3 is 12 residues long. CDR3 in DNA: TGTGCCAGCCGGCGGACCGACTATGGCTACACCTTC. Translating it yields CASRRTDYGYTF.

V and J are TRBV7-9 and TRBJ2-1; TRBD2 matches 10 bases. V lost 4 bases to trimming and J lost 4 bases; unmatched junction nucleotides: 10. The CDR3 has 17 residues. The V gene's germline CDR1 is SEHNR and CDR2 FQNEAQ (reference sequence). CDR3 sequence: CASSYPRNSGGYNEQFF. The DNA of the CDR3 is TGTGCCAGCAGCTACCCACGGAATAGCGGGGGGTACAATGAGCAGTTCTTC.

V and J are TRBV28 and TRBJ1-5, with TRBD1 matching over 8 bases. This CDR3 spans 14 amino acids. Germline V CDR1 and CDR2: MDHEN, SYDVKM. Germline trimming cut 5 bases from V and 6 bases from J; bases unmatched to any gene: 6. This chain's CDR3 is CASSPGGVGQPQHF. The DNA of the CDR3 is TGTGCCAGCAGTCCAGGGGGCGTGGGTCAGCCCCAGCATTTT.

A single count supports this clone. This rearrangement joins TRBV12-3 or TRBV12-4 to TRBJ1-2; possibly TRBD1 for D (5 bases). Trimming removed 3 bases from V and 6 bases from J, with 8 bases in between. The CDR3 loop spans 12 amino acids. The DNA of the CDR3 is TGTGCCAGCAGTTTCTCCAGGGATGGCTACACCTTC. As protein: CASSFSRDGYTF.

CDR3 loop: CASSYPGQRGTEAFF. CDR3 nucleotide sequence: TGTGCCAGCAGTTACCCGGGGCAGCGGGGCACTGAAGCTTTCTTT. This sequence joins TRBV6-6 and TRBJ1-1, with a tentative D call TRBD1 (5 bases). The germline V and J ends were trimmed by 2 bases and 4 bases, with 14 bases remaining between them. The CDR3 is 15 amino acids. CDR1 is MNHNY and CDR2 is SVGAGI in the germline V gene (reference sequence).

The gene calls are TRBV2 and TRBJ1-1, with D unresolved. This CDR3 is 13 amino acids long. Germline values: CDR1 SNHLY, CDR2 FYNNEI. The ends were cut back, 1 base at V and 1 base at J, with 4 bases in the middle. CDR3 coding DNA: TGTGCCAGCAGTGAAGGAGCGAACACTGAAGCTTTCTTT. This translates into CASSEGANTEAFF.

This chain connects TRBV28 to TRBJ1-1; D is undetermined. The CDR3 extends over 13 amino acids. Trimming took off 6 bases at V and 1 base at J, with 9 bases between the two ends. The germline V gene encodes CDR1 MDHEN and CDR2 SYDVKM. The CDR3 protein is CASRGISNTEAFF. CDR3 coding DNA: TGTGCCAGCAGAGGAATTTCGAACACTGAAGCTTTCTTT.

The gene calls are TRBV27 and TRBJ2-3; D could derive from TRBD1 or TRBD2 (5 bases each). The V end lost 4 bases, the J end lost 5 bases, and 25 bases lay between the germline ends. The CDR3 length is 18 residues. The germline CDR1 and CDR2 sequences are MNHEY and SMNVEV (reference sequence). DNA of the CDR3: TGTGCCAGCAGTTCGACCGGGACCCCCGACGAGTTGAGAGATACGCAGTATTTT. This codes for CASSSTGTPDELRDTQYF.

The genes are TRBV6-1 and TRBJ1-5; TRBD1 matches 8 bases. Germline trimming cut 4 bases from V and 4 bases from J; bases unmatched to any gene: 9. Germline V gene sequence: CDR1 MNHNS, CDR2 SASEGT. The CDR3 is made up of 16 amino acids. The CDR3 bases are TGTGCCAGCAGTGGCTTCGGACAGGGACCGAATCAGCCCCAGCATTTT. Amino acids: CASSGFGQGPNQPQHF.